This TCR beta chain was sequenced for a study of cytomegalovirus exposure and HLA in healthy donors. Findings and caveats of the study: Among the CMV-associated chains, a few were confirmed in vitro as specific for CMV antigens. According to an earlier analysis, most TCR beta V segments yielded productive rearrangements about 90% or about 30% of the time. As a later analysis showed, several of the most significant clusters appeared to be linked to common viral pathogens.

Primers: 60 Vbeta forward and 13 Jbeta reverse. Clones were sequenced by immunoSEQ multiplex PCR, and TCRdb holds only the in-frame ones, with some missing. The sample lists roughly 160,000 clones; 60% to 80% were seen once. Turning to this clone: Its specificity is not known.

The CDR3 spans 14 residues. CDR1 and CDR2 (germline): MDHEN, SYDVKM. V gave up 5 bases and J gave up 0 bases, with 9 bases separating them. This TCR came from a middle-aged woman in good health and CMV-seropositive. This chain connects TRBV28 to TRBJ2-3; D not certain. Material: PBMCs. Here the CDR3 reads CASSPQTSTDTQYF. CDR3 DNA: TGTGCCAGCAGTCCGCAGACTAGCACAGATACGCAGTATTTT.